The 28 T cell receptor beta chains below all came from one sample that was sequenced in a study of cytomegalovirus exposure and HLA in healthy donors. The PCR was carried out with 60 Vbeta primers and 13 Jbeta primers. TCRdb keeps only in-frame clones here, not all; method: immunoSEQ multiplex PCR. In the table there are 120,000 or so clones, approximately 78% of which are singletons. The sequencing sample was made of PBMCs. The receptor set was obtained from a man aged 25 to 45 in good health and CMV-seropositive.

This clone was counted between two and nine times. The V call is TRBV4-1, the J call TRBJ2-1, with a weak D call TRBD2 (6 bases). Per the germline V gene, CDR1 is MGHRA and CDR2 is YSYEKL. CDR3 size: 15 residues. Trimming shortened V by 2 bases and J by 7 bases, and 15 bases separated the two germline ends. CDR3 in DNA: TGCGCCAGCAGCCAAAAAATGACTAGTCAAAATGAGCAGTTCTTC. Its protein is CASSQKMTSQNEQFF.

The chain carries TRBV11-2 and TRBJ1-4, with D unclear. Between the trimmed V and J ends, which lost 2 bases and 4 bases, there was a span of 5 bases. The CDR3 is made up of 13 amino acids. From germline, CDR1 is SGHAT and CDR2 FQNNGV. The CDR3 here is CASSLTVNEKLFF. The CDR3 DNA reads TGTGCCAGCAGCTTAACGGTTAATGAAAAACTGTTTTTT. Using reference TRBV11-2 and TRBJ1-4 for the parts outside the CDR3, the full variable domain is EAGVAQSPRYKIIEKRQSVAFWCNPISGHATLYWYQQILGQGPKLLIQFQNNGVVDDSQLPKDRFSAERLKGVDSTLKIQPAKLEDSAVYLCASSLTVNEKLFFGSGTQLSVL.

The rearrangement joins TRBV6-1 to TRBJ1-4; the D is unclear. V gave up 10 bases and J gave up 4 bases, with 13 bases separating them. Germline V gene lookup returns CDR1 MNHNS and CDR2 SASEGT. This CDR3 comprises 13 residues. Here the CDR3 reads CATYDQDNEKLFF. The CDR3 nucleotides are TGTGCCACGTACGACCAGGATAATGAAAAACTGTTTTTT.

CDR3 nucleotides: TGTGCCAGCAGTTTATTTCCGGGAGCCTACAATGAGCAGTTCTTC. Protein sequence: CASSLFPGAYNEQFF. The chain joins TRBV27 to TRBJ2-1, with a possible D match to TRBD2 (6 bases). Germline V gene data show CDR1 as MNHEY and CDR2 as SMNVEV (reference sequence). The CDR3 runs 15 residues. The germline V and J ends were trimmed by 1 base and 2 bases, with 9 bases remaining between them.

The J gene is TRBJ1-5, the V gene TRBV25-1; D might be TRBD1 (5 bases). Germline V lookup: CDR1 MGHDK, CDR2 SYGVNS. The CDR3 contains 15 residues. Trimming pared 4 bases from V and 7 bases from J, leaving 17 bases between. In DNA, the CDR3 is TGTGCCAGCAGTGGGGGGGTTGGGGGAAAACAGCCCCAGCATTTT. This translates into CASSGGVGGKQPQHF.

CDR3 loop: CAISKRDRDYEQYF. The CDR3 DNA sequence: TGTGCCATCAGCAAAAGGGACAGGGATTACGAGCAGTACTTC. The chain carries TRBV10-3 and TRBJ2-7; 9 positions match TRBD1. This CDR3 has 14 residues. V was clipped by 6 bases and J by 4 bases; unmatched bases: 7. Germline CDR1 reads ENHRY; CDR2 reads SYGVKD.

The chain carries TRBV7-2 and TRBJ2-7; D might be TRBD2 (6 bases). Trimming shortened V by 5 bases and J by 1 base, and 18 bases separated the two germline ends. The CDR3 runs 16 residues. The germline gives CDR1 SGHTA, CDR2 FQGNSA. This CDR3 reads CASSPQLAAASYEQYF. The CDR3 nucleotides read TGTGCCAGCAGCCCCCAACTAGCCGCCGCTTCCTACGAGCAGTACTTC.

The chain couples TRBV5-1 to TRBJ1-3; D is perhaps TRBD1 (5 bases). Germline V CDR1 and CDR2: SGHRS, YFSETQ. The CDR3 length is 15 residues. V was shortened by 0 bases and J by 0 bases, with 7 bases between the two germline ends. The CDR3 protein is CASSLDGGSGNTIYF. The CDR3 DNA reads TGCGCCAGCAGCTTGGACGGGGGCTCTGGAAACACCATATATTTT.

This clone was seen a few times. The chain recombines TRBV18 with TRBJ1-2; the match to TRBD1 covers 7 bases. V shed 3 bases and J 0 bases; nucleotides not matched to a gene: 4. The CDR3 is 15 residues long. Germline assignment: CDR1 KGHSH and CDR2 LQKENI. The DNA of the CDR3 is TGTGCCAGCTCACCCCAAGGACAGGCTAACTATGGCTACACCTTC. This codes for CASSPQGQANYGYTF. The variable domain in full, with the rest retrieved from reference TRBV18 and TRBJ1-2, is NAGVMQNPRHLVRRRGQEARLRCSPMKGHSHVYWYRQLPEEGLKFMVYLQKENIIDESGMPKERFSAEFPKEGPSILRIQQVVRGDSAAYFCASSPQGQANYGYTFGSGTRLTVV.

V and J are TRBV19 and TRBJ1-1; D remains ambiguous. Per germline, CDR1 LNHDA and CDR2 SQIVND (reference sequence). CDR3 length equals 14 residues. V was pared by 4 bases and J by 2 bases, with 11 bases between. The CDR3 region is CASSTPEINTEAFF. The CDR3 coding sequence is TGTGCCAGTAGTACCCCGGAGATAAACACTGAAGCTTTCTTT. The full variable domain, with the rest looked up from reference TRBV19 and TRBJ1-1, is DGGITQSPKYLFRKEGQNVTLSCEQNLNHDAMYWYRQDPGQGLRLIYYSQIVNDFQKGDIAEGYSVSREKKESFPLTVTSAQKNPTAFYLCASSTPEINTEAFFGQGTRLTVV.

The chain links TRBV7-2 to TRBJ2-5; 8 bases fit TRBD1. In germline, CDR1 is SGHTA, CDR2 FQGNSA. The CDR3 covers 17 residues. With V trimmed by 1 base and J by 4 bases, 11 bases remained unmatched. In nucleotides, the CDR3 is TGTGCCAGCAGCTTAGGCCTCGGGTCAGGGGGCCGAGAGACCCAGTACTTC. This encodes CASSLGLGSGGRETQYF. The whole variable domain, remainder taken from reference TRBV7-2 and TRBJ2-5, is GAGVSQSPSNKVTEKGKDVELRCDPISGHTALYWYRQSLGQGLEFLIYFQGNSAPDKSGLPSDRFSAERTGGSVSTLTIQRTQQEDSAVYLCASSLGLGSGGRETQYFGPGTRLLVL.

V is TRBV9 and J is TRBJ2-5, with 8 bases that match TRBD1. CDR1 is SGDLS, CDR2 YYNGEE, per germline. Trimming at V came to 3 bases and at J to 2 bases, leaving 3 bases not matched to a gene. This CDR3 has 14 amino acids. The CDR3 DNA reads TGTGCCAGCAGCGCCTGGGACAGGCAAGAGACCCAGTACTTC. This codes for CASSAWDRQETQYF.

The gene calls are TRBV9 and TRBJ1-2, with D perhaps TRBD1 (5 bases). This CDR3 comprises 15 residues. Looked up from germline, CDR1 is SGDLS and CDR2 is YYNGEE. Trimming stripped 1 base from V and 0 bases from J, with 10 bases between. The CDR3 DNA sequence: TGTGCCAGCAGCGTATTGGCCAGGGCTAACTATGGCTACACCTTC. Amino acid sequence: CASSVLARANYGYTF.

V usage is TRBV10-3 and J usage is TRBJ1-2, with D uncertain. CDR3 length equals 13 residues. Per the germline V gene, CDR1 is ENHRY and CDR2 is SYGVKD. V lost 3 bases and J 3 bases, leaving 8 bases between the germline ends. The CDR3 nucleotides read TGTGCCATCAGTGAAATGGCCTACTATGGCTACACCTTC. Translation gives CAISEMAYYGYTF.

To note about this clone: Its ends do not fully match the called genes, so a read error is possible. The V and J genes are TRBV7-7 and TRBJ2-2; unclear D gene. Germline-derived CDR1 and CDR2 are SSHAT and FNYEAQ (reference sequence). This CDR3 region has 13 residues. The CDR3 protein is CASSPVFTGELFF. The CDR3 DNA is TGTGCTAGCAGCCCAGTTTTCACCGGGGAGCTGTTTTTT. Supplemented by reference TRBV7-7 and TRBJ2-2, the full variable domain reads GAGVSQSPRYKVTKRGQDVTLRCDPISSHATLYWYQQALGQGPEFLTYFNYEAQPDKSGLPSDRFSAERPEGSISTLTIQRTEQRDSAMYRCASSPVFTGELFFGEGSRLTVL.

Here the CDR3 DNA reads TGCGCCAGCAGCTTAAACAGGGTAATCAATGAGCAGTTCTTC. This gives the protein CASSLNRVINEQFF. This chain connects TRBV5-1 to TRBJ2-1, with TRBD1 as a possible D gene (6 bases). V was shortened by 2 bases and J by 6 bases, with 12 bases between the two germline ends. CDR3 length: 14 residues. Germline CDR1 and CDR2: SGHRS and YFSETQ.

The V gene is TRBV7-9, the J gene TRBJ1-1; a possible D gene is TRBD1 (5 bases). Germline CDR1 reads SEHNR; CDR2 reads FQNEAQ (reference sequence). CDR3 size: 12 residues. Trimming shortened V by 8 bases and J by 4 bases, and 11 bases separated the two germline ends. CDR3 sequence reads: CASLPRGTEAFF. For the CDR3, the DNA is TGTGCCAGCCTGCCTAGGGGCACTGAAGCTTTCTTT.

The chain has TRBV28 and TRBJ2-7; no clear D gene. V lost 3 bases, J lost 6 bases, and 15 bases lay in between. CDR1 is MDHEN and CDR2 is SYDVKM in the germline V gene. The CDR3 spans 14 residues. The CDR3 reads CASSFRQFGPEQYF. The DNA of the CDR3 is TGTGCCAGCAGTTTTCGCCAGTTTGGGCCCGAGCAGTACTTC.

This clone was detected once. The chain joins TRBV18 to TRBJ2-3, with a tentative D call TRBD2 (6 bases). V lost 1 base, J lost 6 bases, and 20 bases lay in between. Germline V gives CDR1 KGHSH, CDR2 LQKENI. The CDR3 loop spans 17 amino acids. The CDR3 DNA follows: TGTGCCAGCTCACCACAAGAGGGACTTAAAATACTGGATACGCAGTATTTT. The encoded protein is CASSPQEGLKILDTQYF.

The CDR3 nucleotides are TGTGCCAGTAGTATCCCAGGGGAGTCGCCCCTGGGCTACACCTTC. Protein: CASSIPGESPLGYTF. The chain employs TRBV19 and TRBJ1-2; perhaps TRBD1 as D (6 bases). The CDR3 runs to 15 residues. The V gene lost 3 bases and the J gene lost 8 bases, with 19 bases spanning the gap. In germline, CDR1 is LNHDA, CDR2 SQIVND (reference sequence).

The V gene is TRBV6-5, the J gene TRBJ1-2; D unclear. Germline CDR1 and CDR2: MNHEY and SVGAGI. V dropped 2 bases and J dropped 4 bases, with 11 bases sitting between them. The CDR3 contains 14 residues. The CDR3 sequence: CASSYRSIGYGYTF. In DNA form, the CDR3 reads TGTGCCAGCAGTTACCGTAGCATCGGCTATGGCTACACCTTC.

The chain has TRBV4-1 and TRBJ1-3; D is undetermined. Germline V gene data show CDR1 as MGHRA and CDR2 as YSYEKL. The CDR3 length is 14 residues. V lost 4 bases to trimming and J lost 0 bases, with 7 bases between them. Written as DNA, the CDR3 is TGCGCCAGCAGCCTGGGCGACTCTGGAAACACCATATATTTT. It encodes CASSLGDSGNTIYF.

CDR3: CARRTSDSYEQYF. For the CDR3, the DNA is TGTGCCAGACGGACTAGCGATTCCTACGAGCAGTACTTC. This sequence joins TRBV6-4 and TRBJ2-7, with 9 bases that match TRBD2. This CDR3 comprises 13 residues. The V and J ends lost 9 bases and 1 base, in that order; junction bases with no gene match: 4. The V gene's germline CDR1 is MRHNA and CDR2 SNTAGT.

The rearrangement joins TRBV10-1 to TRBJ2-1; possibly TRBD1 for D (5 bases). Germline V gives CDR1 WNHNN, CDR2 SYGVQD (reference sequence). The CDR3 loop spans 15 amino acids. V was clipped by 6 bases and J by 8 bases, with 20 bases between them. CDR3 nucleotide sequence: TGCGCCAGCAGCCCTACCCGGTGGGGCCCGCATGAGCAGTTCTTC. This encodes CASSPTRWGPHEQFF.

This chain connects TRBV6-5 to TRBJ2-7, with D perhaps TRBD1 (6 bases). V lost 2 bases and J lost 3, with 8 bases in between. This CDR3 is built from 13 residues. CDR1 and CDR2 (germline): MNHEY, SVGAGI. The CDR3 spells CASSYTDSYEQYF. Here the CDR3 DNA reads TGTGCCAGCAGTTACACGGACAGCTACGAGCAGTACTTC.

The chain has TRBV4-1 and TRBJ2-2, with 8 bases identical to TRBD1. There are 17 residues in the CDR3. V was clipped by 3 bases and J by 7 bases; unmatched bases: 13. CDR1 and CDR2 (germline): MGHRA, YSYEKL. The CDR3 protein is CASSQEFRTGLIGELFF. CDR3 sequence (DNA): TGCGCCAGCAGCCAGGAATTCCGGACAGGGTTGATCGGGGAGCTGTTTTTT.

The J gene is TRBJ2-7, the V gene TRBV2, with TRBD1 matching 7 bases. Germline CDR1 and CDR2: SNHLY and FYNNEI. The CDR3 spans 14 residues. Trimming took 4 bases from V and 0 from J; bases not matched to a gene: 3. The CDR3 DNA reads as TGTGCCAGCAGTGGACAGGGAGTCTCCTACGAGCAGTACTTC. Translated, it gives CASSGQGVSYEQYF.

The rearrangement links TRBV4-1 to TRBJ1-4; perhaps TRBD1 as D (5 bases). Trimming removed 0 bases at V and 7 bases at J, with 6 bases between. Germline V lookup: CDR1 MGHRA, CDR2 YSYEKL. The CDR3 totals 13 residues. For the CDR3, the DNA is TGCGCCAGCAGCCAAGACAGGGTTGAAAAACTGTTTTTT. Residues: CASSQDRVEKLFF.